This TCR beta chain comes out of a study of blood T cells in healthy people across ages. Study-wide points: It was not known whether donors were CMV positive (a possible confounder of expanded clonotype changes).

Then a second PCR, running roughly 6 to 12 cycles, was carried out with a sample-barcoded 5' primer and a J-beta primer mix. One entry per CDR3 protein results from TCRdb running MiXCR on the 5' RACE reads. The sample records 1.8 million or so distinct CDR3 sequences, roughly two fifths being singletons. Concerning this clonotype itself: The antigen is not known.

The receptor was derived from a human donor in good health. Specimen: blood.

The CDR3 DNA reads TGTGCCAGCAGCGTAGGGGGACACAGCCGCACAGATACGCAGTATTTT. Protein: CASSVGGHSRTDTQYF. The V and J genes are TRBV9 and TRBJ2-3, with D perhaps matching TRBD1 (6 bases). V lost 0 bases and J lost 1, with 12 bases in between. The germline V gene encodes CDR1 SGDLS and CDR2 YYNGEE. This CDR3 has 16 amino acids.